This T cell receptor (beta chain) was captured by sequencing in a study of Ad26.COV2.S vaccination and SARS-CoV-2 variants. Study-level information: Once or twice, 56 days apart, Ad26.COV2.S was delivered intramuscularly.

This clone was picked up one time. Indicated treatment: some 20 received Ad26.COV2.S at low or high dose, single or two shots; about five received placebo; per-sample allocation not given. Collection of the samples took place on day 63 after the first injection of vaccine or placebo. Sequenced by immunoSEQ multiplex PCR; TCRdb stores in-frame clones only, minus some. The data show roughly 350,000 clones, roughly 91% seen once. The receptor's source is a person between 18 and 60 years old who received the Ad26.COV2.S COVID-19 vaccine or a placebo. The sample consisted of peripheral blood, taken in a trial of Ad26.COV2.S vaccine versus placebo.

CDR3 coding DNA: TGTGCCATCAGCCCGGCCAAGGACGAGCAGTACTTC. Translation gives CAISPAKDEQYF. The chain is built from TRBV10-3 and TRBJ2-7; unclear D gene. CDR3 length equals 12 residues. Germline V gene data show CDR1 as ENHRY and CDR2 as SYGVKD. Deletions cut 6 bases from V and 5 bases from J, with 11 bases between.